Sequencing of this T cell receptor (beta chain) was carried out in a study of PD-1 blockade in classical Hodgkin lymphoma. Every patient was affected by relapse after autologous stem cell transplantation, while exposure to brentuximab vedotin was not uniform. Method: immunoSEQ multiplex PCR; TCRdb's copy keeps in-frame clones and lacks some. Counted here are about 20,000 clones, around 80% occurring once; the ten biggest clones make up 24%. As for this clone: Its specificity is not known.

The study, taken as a whole, reports: Among the patients, those starting nivolumab under 1 year after ASCT were excluded. Diminished baseline TCR diversity has been reported in newly diagnosed patients relative to healthy donors. Underlying causes for the observed repertoire differences were not defined, possibly disease activity or prior therapy.

The clonotype comes from a human donor with classical Hodgkin lymphoma. The material was peripheral blood mononuclear cells (PBMCs), obtained at baseline.

The CDR3 sequence: CASSEATLAGATQYF. CDR3 DNA sequence: TGTGCCAGCAGTGAAGCGACCCTAGCCGGGGCGACCCAGTACTTC. J is TRBJ2-5 and V is TRBV2; TRBD1 or TRBD2 may be the D gene (5 bases each). The germline gives CDR1 SNHLY, CDR2 FYNNEI. The germline V and J ends were trimmed by 0 bases and 7 bases, with 15 bases remaining between them. This CDR3 comprises 15 residues.